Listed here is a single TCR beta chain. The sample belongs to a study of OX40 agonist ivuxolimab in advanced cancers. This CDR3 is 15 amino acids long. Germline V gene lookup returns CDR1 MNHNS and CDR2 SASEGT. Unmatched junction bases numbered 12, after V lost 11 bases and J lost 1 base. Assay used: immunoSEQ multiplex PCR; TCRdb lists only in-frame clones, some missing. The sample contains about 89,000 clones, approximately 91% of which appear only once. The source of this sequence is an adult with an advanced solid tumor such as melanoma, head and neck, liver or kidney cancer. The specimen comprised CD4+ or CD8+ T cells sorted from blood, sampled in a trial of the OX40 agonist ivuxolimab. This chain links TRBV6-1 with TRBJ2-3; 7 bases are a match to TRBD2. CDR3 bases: TGTGCCGGGAAGACTAGCCCGGCCCGCACAGATACGCAGTATTTT. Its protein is CAGKTSPARTDTQYF.